The entry that follows covers one T cell receptor (beta chain) sequence. Data came from immunoSEQ multiplex PCR; TCRdb stores just in-frame clones and leaves some out. There are some 31,000 clones in the sample; about 79% occur only once, and about 3.5% lies in the top ten. This sample is part of a study of PD-L1 blockade in urothelial cancer. Looking at the study overall: Patients commenced atezolizumab at some point between 2014 and 2015, and it was given at 1,200 mg intravenously every 3 weeks. Analysis of the blood was performed 3 weeks (second dose) and 6 weeks after treatment start.

The germline CDR1 and CDR2 sequences are SGDLS and YYNGEE. The V end lost 1 base, the J end lost 4 bases, and 14 bases lay between the germline ends. The CDR3 is 16 amino acids. Noted time point: peripheral blood 6 weeks after treatment start. This receptor was obtained from a man between 65 and 79 years old with urothelial cancer. V gene TRBV9 combines with J gene TRBJ2-2, with D possibly TRBD2 on 5 matching bases. The sample here was PBMCs, taken around atezolizumab (anti-PD-L1) treatment. The CDR3 DNA reads as TGTGCCAGCAGCGTAAGTCGGGGAGAACCCACCGGGGAGCTGTTTTTT. This gives the protein CASSVSRGEPTGELFF. The full variable domain, in which reference TRBV9 and TRBJ2-2 provide the parts outside the CDR3, is DSGVTQTPKHLITATGQRVTLRCSPRSGDLSVYWYQQSLDQGLQFLIQYYNGEERAKGNILERFSAQQFPDLHSELNLSSLELGDSALYFCASSVSRGEPTGELFFGEGSRLTVL.